This T cell receptor (beta chain) emerged from a study of T cells in Graves' hyperthyroidism and ophthalmopathy. This clonotype was seen only a few times. Deletions cut 8 bases from V and 8 bases from J, with 15 bases between. CDR1 is SGHTA and CDR2 is FQGTGA in the germline V gene. The CDR3 is 12 amino acids. The investigators amplified TCR beta CDR3 regions from RNA transcripts. Primed by the HTBI set, a first-round RT-PCR was run on the TCR CDR3. TCRdb reprocessed the multiplex PCR reads with MiXCR, giving one entry per CDR3 protein. The sample yields about 590,000 distinct CDR3 sequences, approximately 15% seen once.

The specimen sequenced was blood. This sequence was found in a woman in her twenties or thirties with Graves' hyperthyroidism. The chain carries TRBV7-3 and TRBJ1-2, with D possibly TRBD1 on 5 matching bases. The CDR3 region has the DNA TGTGCCAGCGTCACGGGGAGGGGCGGCTACACCTTC. It codes for CASVTGRGGYTF.